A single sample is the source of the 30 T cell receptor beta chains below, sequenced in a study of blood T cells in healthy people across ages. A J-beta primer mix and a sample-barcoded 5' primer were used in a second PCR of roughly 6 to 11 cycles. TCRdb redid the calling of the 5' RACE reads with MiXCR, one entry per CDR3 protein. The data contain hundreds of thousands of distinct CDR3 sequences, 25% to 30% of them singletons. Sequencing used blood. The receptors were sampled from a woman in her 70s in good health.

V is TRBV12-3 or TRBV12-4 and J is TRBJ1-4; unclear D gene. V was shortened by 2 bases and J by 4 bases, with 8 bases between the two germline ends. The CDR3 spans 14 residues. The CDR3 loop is CASSLFQSNEKLFF. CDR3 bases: TGTGCCAGCAGTTTATTCCAGAGTAATGAAAAACTGTTTTTT.

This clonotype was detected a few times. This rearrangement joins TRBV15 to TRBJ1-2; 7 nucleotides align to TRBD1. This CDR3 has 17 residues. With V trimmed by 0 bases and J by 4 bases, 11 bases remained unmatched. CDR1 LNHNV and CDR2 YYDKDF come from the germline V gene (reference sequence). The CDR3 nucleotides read TGTGCCACCAGCAGAGAGTTTGGGGACAGCAGCCTCTATGGCTACACCTTC. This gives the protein CATSREFGDSSLYGYTF. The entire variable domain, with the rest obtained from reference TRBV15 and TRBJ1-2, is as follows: DAMVIQNPRYQVTQFGKPVTLSCSQTLNHNVMYWYQQKSSQAPKLLFHYYDKDFNNEADTPDNFQSRRPNTSFCFLDIRSPGLGDTAMYLCATSREFGDSSLYGYTFGSGTRLTVV.

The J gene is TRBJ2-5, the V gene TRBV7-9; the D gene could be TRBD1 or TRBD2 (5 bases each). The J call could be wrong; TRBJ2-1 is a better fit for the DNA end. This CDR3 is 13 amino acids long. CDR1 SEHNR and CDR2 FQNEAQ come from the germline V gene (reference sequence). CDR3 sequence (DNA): TGTGCCAGCTGGACTCCTGGGGCTACTGAGCAGTTCTTC. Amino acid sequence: CASWTPGATEQFF.

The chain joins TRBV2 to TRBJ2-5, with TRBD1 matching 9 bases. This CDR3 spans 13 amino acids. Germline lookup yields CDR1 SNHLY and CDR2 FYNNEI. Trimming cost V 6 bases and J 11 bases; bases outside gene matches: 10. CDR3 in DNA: TGTGCCAGCAGGGTATACAGGGGGCGGGAGCAGTACTTC. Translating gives CASRVYRGREQYF.

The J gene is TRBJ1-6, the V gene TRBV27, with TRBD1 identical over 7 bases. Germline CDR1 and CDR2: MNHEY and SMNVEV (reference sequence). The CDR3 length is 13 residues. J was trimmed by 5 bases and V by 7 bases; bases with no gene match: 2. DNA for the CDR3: TGTGCCAGCAAAGGGGGCAATAATTCACCCCTCCACTTT. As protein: CASKGGNNSPLHF.

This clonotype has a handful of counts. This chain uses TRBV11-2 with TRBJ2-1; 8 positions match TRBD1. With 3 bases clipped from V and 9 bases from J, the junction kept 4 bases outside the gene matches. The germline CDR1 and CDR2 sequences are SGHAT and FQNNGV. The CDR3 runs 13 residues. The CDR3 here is CASSLDRDGEQFF. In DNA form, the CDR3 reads TGTGCCAGCAGCTTGGACAGGGACGGTGAGCAGTTCTTC.

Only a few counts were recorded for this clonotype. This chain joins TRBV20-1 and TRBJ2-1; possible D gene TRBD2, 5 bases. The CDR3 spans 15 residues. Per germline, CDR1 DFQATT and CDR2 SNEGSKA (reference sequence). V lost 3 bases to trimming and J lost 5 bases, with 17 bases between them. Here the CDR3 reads CSASIPGTTNNEQFF. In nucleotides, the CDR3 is TGCAGTGCTAGTATACCGGGAACGACTAACAATGAGCAGTTCTTC.

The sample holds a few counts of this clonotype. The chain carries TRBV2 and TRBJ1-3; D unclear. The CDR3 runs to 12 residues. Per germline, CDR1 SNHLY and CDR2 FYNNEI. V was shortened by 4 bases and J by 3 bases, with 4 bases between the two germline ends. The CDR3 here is CASSGGGNTIYF. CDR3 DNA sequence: TGTGCCAGCAGTGGGGGTGGAAACACCATATATTTT. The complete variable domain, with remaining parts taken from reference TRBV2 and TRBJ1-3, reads EPEVTQTPSHQVTQMGQEVILRCVPISNHLYFYWYRQILGQKVEFLVSFYNNEISEKSEIFDDQFSVERPDGSNFTLKIRSTKLEDSAMYFCASSGGGNTIYFGEGSWLTVV.

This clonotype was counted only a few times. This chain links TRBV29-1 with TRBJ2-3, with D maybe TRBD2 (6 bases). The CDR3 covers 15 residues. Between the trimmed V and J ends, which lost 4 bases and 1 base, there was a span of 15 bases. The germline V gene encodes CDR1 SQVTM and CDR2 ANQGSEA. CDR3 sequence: CSVVGLTGGTDTQYF. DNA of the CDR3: TGCAGCGTTGTTGGATTAACGGGGGGCACAGATACGCAGTATTTT.

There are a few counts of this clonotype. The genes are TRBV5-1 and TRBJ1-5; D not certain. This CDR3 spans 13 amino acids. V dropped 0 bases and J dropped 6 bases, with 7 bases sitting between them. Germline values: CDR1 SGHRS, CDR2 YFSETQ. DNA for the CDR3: TGCGCCAGCAGCTTGGTTTCCGGTCAGCCCCAGCATTTT. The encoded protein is CASSLVSGQPQHF.

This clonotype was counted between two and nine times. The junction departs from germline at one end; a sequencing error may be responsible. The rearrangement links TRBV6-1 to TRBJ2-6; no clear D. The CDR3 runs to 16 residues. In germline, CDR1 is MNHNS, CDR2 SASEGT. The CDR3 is CASGDSRPSGANVLTF. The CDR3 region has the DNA TGTGCCAGCGGTGATAGTCGGCCCTCTGGGGCCAACGTCCTGACTTTC.

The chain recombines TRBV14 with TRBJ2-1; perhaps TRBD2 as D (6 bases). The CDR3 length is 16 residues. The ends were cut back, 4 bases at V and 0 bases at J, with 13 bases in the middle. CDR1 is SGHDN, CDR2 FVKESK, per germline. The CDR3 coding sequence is TGTGCCAGCAGCCCTTTAGCGGTTCGCTCCTACAATGAGCAGTTCTTC. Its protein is CASSPLAVRSYNEQFF.

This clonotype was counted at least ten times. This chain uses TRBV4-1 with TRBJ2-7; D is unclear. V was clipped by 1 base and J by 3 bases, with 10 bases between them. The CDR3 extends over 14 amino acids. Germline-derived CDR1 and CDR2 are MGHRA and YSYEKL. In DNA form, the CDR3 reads TGCGCCAGCAGCCAAGGCCAGGAATTCTACGAGCAGTACTTC. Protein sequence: CASSQGQEFYEQYF.

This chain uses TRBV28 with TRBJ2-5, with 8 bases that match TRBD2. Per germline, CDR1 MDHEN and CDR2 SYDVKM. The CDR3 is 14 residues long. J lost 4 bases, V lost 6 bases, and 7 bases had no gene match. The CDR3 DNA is TGTGCCAGCAGACCGGGACTAGGGGGAGAGACCCAGTACTTC. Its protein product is CASRPGLGGETQYF.

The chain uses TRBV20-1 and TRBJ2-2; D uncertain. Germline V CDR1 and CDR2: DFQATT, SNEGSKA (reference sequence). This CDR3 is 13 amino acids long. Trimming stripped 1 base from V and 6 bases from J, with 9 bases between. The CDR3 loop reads CSARVGISGELFF. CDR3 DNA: TGCAGTGCTAGAGTGGGGATTTCCGGGGAGCTGTTTTTT.

The CDR3, as DNA: TGTGCCAGCAGCGTAGGTCAGGGTGGGGCCAACGTCCTGACTTTC. Amino acid sequence: CASSVGQGGANVLTF. The chain has TRBV9 and TRBJ2-6; TRBD1 might be the D (5 bases). The CDR3 covers 15 residues. The germline V gene has CDR1 SGDLS and CDR2 YYNGEE. Between the trimmed V and J ends, which lost 0 bases and 3 bases, there was a span of 7 bases.

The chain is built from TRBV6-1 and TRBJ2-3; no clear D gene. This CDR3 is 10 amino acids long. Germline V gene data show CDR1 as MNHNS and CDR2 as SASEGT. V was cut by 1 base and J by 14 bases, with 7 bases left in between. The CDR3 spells CASSEGFLYF. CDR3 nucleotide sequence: TGTGCCAGCAGTGAAGGGTTTCTGTATTTT.

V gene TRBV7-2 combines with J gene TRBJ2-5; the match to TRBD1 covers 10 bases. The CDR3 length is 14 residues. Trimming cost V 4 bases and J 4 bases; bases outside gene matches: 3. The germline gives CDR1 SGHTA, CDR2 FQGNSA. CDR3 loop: CASSSDRGVETQYF. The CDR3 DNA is TGTGCCAGCAGCTCGGACAGGGGGGTAGAGACCCAGTACTTC.

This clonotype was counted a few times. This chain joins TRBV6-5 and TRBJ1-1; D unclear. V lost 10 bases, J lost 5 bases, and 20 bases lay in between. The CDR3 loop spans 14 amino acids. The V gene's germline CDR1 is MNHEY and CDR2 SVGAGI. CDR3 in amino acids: CATTEKAGRTEAFF. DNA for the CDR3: TGTGCCACCACCGAGAAGGCAGGACGAACTGAAGCTTTCTTT.

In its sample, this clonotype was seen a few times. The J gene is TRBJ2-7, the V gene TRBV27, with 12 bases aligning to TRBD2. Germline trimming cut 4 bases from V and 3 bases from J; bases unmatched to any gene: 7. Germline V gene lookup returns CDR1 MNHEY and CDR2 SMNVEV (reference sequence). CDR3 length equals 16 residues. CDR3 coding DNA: TGTGCCAGCAGTTCGGCCGGGACTAGCGGGTACTACGAGCAGTACTTC. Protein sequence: CASSSAGTSGYYEQYF.

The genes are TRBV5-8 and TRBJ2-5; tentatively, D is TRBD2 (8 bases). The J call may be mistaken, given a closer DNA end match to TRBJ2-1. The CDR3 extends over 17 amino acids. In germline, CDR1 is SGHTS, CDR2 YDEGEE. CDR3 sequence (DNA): TGTGCCAGCAGCTTGGACCCCAGCGGGAGAGGGGGCAAGGAGCAGTTCTTC. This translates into CASSLDPSGRGGKEQFF.

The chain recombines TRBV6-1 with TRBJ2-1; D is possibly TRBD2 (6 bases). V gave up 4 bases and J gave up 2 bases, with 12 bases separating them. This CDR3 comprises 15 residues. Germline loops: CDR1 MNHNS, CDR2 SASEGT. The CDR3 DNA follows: TGTGCCAGCAGTGTTAGCGGCTCACCCTACAATGAGCAGTTCTTC. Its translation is CASSVSGSPYNEQFF.

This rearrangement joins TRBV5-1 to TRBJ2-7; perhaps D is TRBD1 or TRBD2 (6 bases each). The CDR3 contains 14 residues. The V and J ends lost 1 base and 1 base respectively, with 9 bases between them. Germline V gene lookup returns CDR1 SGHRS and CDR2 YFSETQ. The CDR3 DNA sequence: TGCGCCAGCAGCTTGAGGGGGGAATCCTACGAGCAGTACTTC. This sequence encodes CASSLRGESYEQYF.

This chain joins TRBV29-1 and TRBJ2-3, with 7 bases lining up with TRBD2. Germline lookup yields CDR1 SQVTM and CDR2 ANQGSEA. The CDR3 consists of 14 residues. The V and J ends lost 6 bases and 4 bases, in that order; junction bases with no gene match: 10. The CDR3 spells CSVPGAGVADTQYF. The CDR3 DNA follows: TGCAGCGTCCCTGGGGCGGGAGTTGCAGATACGCAGTATTTT.

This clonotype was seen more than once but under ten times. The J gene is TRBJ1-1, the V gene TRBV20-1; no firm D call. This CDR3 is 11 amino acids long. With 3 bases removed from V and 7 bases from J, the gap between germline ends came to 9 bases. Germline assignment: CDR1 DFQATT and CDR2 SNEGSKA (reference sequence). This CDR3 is CSASFFGEAFF. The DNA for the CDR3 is TGCAGTGCTAGTTTCTTCGGTGAAGCTTTCTTT.

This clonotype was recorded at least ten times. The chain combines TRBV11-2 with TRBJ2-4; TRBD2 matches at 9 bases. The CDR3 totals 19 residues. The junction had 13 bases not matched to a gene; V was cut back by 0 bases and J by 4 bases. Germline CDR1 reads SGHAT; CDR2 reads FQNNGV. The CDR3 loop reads CASSLDRTSGSLAKNIQYF. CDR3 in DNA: TGTGCCAGCAGCTTAGATCGCACTAGCGGGTCTCTCGCGAAAAACATTCAGTACTTC.

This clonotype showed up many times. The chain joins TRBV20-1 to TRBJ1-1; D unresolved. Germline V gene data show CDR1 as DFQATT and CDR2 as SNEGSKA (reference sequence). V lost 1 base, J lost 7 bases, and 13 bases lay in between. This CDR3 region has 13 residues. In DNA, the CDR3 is TGCAGTGCTAGAGTATCAGGTAGTAATGAAGCTTTCTTT. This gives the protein CSARVSGSNEAFF.

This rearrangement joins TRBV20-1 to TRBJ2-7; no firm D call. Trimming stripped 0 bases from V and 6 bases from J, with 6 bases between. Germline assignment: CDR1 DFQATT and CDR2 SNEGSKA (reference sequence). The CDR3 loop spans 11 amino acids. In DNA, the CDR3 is TGCAGTGCTAGAGAAGGGTTCGAGCAGTACTTC. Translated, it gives CSAREGFEQYF.

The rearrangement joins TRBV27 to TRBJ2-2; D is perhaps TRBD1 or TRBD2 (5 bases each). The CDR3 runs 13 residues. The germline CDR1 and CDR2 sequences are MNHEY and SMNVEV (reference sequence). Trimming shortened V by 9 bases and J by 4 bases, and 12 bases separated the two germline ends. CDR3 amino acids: CASGRGVTGELFF. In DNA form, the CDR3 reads TGTGCCAGTGGTAGGGGAGTCACCGGGGAGCTGTTTTTT.

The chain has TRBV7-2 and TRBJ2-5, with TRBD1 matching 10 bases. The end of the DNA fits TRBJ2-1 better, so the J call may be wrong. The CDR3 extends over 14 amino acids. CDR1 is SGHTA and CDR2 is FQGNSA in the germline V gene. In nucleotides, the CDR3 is TGTGCCAGCAGCACCGGGACAGGGGTCAGGGAGCAGTTCTTC. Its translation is CASSTGTGVREQFF.